The 10 T cell receptor beta chains given below trace back to one sample, sequenced in a study of blood T cell repertoires in COVID-19. Measured with immunoSEQ multiplex PCR; TCRdb has only the in-frame clones, and not every one. The sample consists of 70,000 to 90,000 clones, 70% to 90% of them appearing once. The material sequenced was peripheral blood. All receptors come from a man aged 50 to 60 with COVID-19, enrolled during active disease.

The chain carries TRBV20-1 and TRBJ2-7; weak D call: TRBD1 (6 bases). Trimming cost V 6 bases and J 4 bases, with 10 bases left between them. The CDR3 is 11 residues long. Germline CDR1 reads DFQATT; CDR2 reads SNEGSKA (reference sequence). The CDR3 protein is CSAPDSYEQYF. The DNA for the CDR3 is TGCAGTGCCCCGGACAGTTACGAGCAGTACTTC.

V is TRBV7-9 and J is TRBJ2-7, with a possible D match to TRBD2 (5 bases). Trimming cost V 5 bases and J 6 bases, with 11 bases left between them. Germline V gene data show CDR1 as SEHNR and CDR2 as FQNEAQ (reference sequence). The CDR3 runs 12 residues. The CDR3 DNA is TGTGCCAGCAGCCCGCTGGAGGTCGAGCAGTACTTC. Protein: CASSPLEVEQYF.

The rearrangement joins TRBV29-1 to TRBJ1-3, with D possibly being TRBD1 (6 bases). Per the germline V gene, CDR1 is SQVTM and CDR2 is ANQGSEA. This CDR3 is 17 amino acids long. V lost 0 bases and J lost 0, with 15 bases in between. CDR3: CSVEDLPTGSSGNTIYF. CDR3 nucleotide sequence: TGCAGCGTTGAAGATCTCCCCACAGGGTCCTCTGGAAACACCATATATTTT. Variable domain in full (rest from reference TRBV29-1 and TRBJ1-3): SAVISQKPSRDICQRGTSLTIQCQVDSQVTMMFWYRQQPGQSLTLIATANQGSEATYESGFVIDKFPISRPNLTFSTLTVSNMSPEDSSIYLCSVEDLPTGSSGNTIYFGEGSWLTVV.

This clone was found once. V is TRBV2 and J is TRBJ1-2; TRBD1 agrees at 11 bases. J gave up 2 bases and V 4 bases, and 9 bases lay outside the gene matches. The CDR3 extends over 17 amino acids. Per germline, CDR1 SNHLY and CDR2 FYNNEI. This CDR3 is CASSVRTGGNPNYGYTF. The CDR3 region has the DNA TGTGCCAGCAGTGTCCGGACAGGGGGCAATCCAAACTATGGCTACACCTTC.

This chain joins TRBV27 and TRBJ1-5; unclear D gene. V was cut by 8 bases and J by 1 base, with 12 bases left in between. Germline assignment: CDR1 MNHEY and CDR2 SMNVEV (reference sequence). The CDR3 consists of 14 residues. CDR3 residues: CASGGHTSNQPQHF. CDR3 coding DNA: TGTGCCAGCGGTGGCCACACGAGCAATCAGCCCCAGCATTTT.

This chain joins TRBV28 and TRBJ1-2; no reliable D call. There are 14 residues in the CDR3. V was trimmed by 3 bases and J by 0 bases, leaving 8 bases between them. Germline CDR1 reads MDHEN; CDR2 reads SYDVKM. The CDR3 DNA follows: TGTGCCAGCAGTTTTCGCGGATCTAACTATGGCTACACCTTC. Translated, it gives CASSFRGSNYGYTF.

In its sample, this clone was seen a few times. The chain combines TRBV7-2 with TRBJ1-4, with D uncertain. Germline V gives CDR1 SGHTA, CDR2 FQGNSA. This CDR3 is 15 amino acids long. Deletions cut 1 base from V and 5 bases from J, with 11 bases between. The DNA for the CDR3 is TGTGCCAGCAGCTTAGTGGTCGCAGCGAATGAAAAACTGTTTTTT. This sequence encodes CASSLVVAANEKLFF.

V usage is TRBV7-9 and J usage is TRBJ2-7; possibly TRBD1 for D (6 bases). Germline assignment: CDR1 SEHNR and CDR2 FQNEAQ (reference sequence). The V and J ends lost 2 bases and 4 bases respectively, with 15 bases between them. The CDR3 is 15 amino acids. Written as DNA, the CDR3 is TGTGCCAGCAGCTTATTCAGTGGGGGCGTATACGAGCAGTACTTC. It encodes CASSLFSGGVYEQYF.

V gene TRBV2 combines with J gene TRBJ2-7, with a weak D call TRBD2 (6 bases). V lost 3 bases and J lost 3, with 12 bases in between. The length of the CDR3 is 14 residues. Germline loops: CDR1 SNHLY, CDR2 FYNNEI. This CDR3 is CASSEGLGGYEQYF. CDR3 DNA sequence: TGTGCCAGCAGTGAGGGACTGGGGGGCTACGAGCAGTACTTC.

This clone was recorded once. The rearrangement uses TRBV7-9 and TRBJ1-1; perhaps TRBD1 as D (6 bases). V lost 3 bases and J lost 0, with 11 bases in between. Germline lookup yields CDR1 SEHNR and CDR2 FQNEAQ (reference sequence). CDR3 length equals 15 residues. CDR3 in amino acids: CASSFGTSMNTEAFF. In DNA form, the CDR3 reads TGTGCCAGCAGCTTTGGGACAAGTATGAACACTGAAGCTTTCTTT.